The rows below give T cell receptor beta chains drawn from one sample of a study of blood T cell repertoires in COVID-19. Produced via immunoSEQ multiplex PCR; TCRdb's table is partial and in-frame only. The sample has about 240,000 clones, 83% seen once; the top ten hold roughly 5%. Sequencing was carried out using peripheral blood. These receptors were taken from a human donor in a cohort sampled during active COVID-19. The CDR3 runs from the conserved cysteine through the conserved F or W. Fields, in order: V gene, clone size, D gene, J gene, CDR3 protein, CDR3 DNA. The D gene is left open where the match is weak. Some rows have no size entry. The others give once, few or many, or a class for an expanded clone.

TRBV25-1,NA,NA,TRBJ2-6,CASSDREASGANVLTF,TGTGCCAGCAGTGACAGGGAGGCCTCTGGGGCCAACGTCCTGACTTTC
TRBV5-1,NA,NA,TRBJ1-2,CASSLRFGGGGGYTF,TGCGCCAGCAGCTTGCGGTTCGGGGGAGGAGGCGGCTACACCTTC
TRBV6-5,NA,NA,TRBJ2-1,CASSSSEGGNYNEQFF,TGTGCCAGCAGTTCCTCCGAGGGCGGAAATTACAATGAGCAGTTCTTC
TRBV5-1,NA,NA,TRBJ2-1,CASSLRGSSYNEQFF,TGCGCCAGCAGCTTGCGGGGGAGCTCCTACAATGAGCAGTTCTTC
TRBV5-6,NA,NA,TRBJ1-1,CASSSQGSQNTEAFF,TGTGCCAGCAGCTCCCAGGGGTCTCAAAACACTGAAGCTTTCTTT
TRBV10-3,NA,NA,TRBJ2-5,CAIRAGRQYQETQYF,TGTGCCATCAGGGCGGGACGGCAGTACCAAGAGACCCAGTACTTC
TRBV30,few,NA,TRBJ1-2,CAWSVSGLNYGYTF,TGTGCCTGGAGTGTATCAGGACTTAACTATGGCTACACCTTC
TRBV27,NA,NA,TRBJ1-5,CASSLSFDQPQHF,TGTGCCAGCAGTTTATCGTTCGATCAGCCCCAGCATTTT
TRBV6-6,NA,NA,TRBJ1-6,CASSYELDISPLHF,TGTGCCAGCAGTTACGAGTTGGACATTTCACCCCTCCACTTT
TRBV6-6,NA,TRBD2,TRBJ2-7,CASRPSLAGVYEQYF,TGTGCCAGCAGACCTTCACTAGCGGGAGTATATGAGCAGTACTTC
TRBV4-1,NA,TRBD2,TRBJ2-7,CASSPGLAGPTRYEQYF,TGCGCCAGCAGCCCCGGACTAGCGGGACCCACCCGCTACGAGCAGTACTTC
TRBV9,NA,TRBD1,TRBJ1-2,CASSVGAGGNYGYTF,TGTGCCAGCAGCGTAGGGGCAGGGGGGAACTATGGCTACACCTTC
TRBV11-2,once,TRBD1,TRBJ2-7,CASSLDRGTYEQYF,TGTGCCAGCAGCCTAGACAGGGGAACCTACGAGCAGTACTTC
TRBV5-1,NA,TRBD2,TRBJ2-1,CASSPKISSGRTGDEQFF,TGCGCCAGCAGCCCAAAAATATCTAGCGGGAGAACGGGGGATGAGCAGTTCTTC
TRBV5-1,NA,TRBD1,TRBJ2-7,CASSLDGTEVYEQYF,TGCGCCAGCAGCTTGGATGGGACAGAGGTCTACGAGCAGTACTTC
TRBV28,NA,NA,TRBJ1-1,CASSYFDRNTEAFF,TGTGCCAGCAGTTACTTCGACAGGAACACTGAAGCTTTCTTT
TRBV6-5,NA,NA,TRBJ1-6,CASRGQNSPLHF,TGTGCCAGCAGAGGACAGAATTCACCCCTCCACTTT
TRBV6-1,NA,TRBD1,TRBJ2-3,CASSEGQGRTDTQYF,TGTGCCAGCAGTGAAGGACAGGGTCGCACAGATACGCAGTATTTT
TRBV28,NA,NA,TRBJ1-2,CASGPMGLTGNYGYTF,TGTGCCAGCGGCCCGATGGGACTCACCGGGAACTATGGCTACACCTTC
TRBV9,NA,NA,TRBJ1-2,CASSVDRGTNYGYTF,TGTGCCAGCAGCGTAGATAGAGGGACTAACTATGGCTACACCTTC
TRBV2,NA,TRBD1,TRBJ1-1,CASRPYRGGTEAFF,TGTGCCAGCAGACCGTACAGGGGAGGCACTGAAGCTTTCTTT
TRBV13,NA,NA,TRBJ1-1,CASSLGRGLATEAFF,TGTGCCAGCAGCTTAGGCCGAGGGTTAGCGACTGAAGCTTTCTTT
TRBV29-1,few,TRBD1,TRBJ1-6,CSVRTGGDSPLHF,TGCAGCGTTAGGACAGGGGGCGATTCACCCCTCCACTTT
TRBV25-1,NA,TRBD1,TRBJ2-2,CASSGTGENTGELFF,TGTGCCAGCTCTGGGACAGGGGAAAACACCGGGGAGCTGTTTTTT
TRBV29-1,NA,TRBD2,TRBJ2-3,CSETGLAEDTQYF,TGCAGCGAGACCGGACTAGCGGAAGATACGCAGTATTTT
TRBV2,NA,NA,TRBJ1-4,CASSENPVEKLFF,TGTGCCAGCAGTGAAAACCCAGTCGAAAAACTGTTTTTT
TRBV9,NA,NA,TRBJ2-1,CASSAVVGPNNEQFF,TGTGCCAGCAGCGCCGTCGTGGGGCCGAACAATGAGCAGTTCTTC
TRBV11-2,NA,NA,TRBJ2-7,CASSLGQGGEQYF,TGTGCCAGCAGCTTAGGGCAGGGCGGCGAGCAGTACTTC
TRBV21-1,NA,NA,TRBJ2-3,CASSKGWRQSPTDTQYF,TGTGCCAGCAGCAAAGGTTGGAGGCAATCCCCCACAGATACGCAGTATTTT